This T cell receptor beta chain derives from a study of T cell repertoires in cytomegalovirus infection (dated by TCRdb to about 2019). For the wider study: Donor HLA type was relevant to the analysis, because carriage of CMV infection together with the matching HLA type was indicated by public TCR beta signatures.

This clonotype has a count of ten or more. Its antigen target is currently unknown. Base quality data are lacking; no much larger clone is found one base away. Sequencing used an Illumina HiSeq 1500. The public reads were reprocessed in TCRdb via fastp at Q25 and MiXCR, keeping in-frame beta chains. Rows matching on CDR3 protein sequence are summarized as one entry with the most common DNA and genes. This sample holds 250,000 or so distinct CDR3 sequences; 9.1% were observed only once. Jointly, the top ten make up roughly 15% of the sample. What the authors observed across the whole study: In both this cohort and an independent roughly 400-donor cohort, the cumulative frequency of public TCR beta family members distinguished carriers of CMV infection plus the relevant HLA type. In the ex vivo response, HLA-C-restricted CMV-specific TCR beta clonotypes were dominant, and in two of eight donors the single most frequent clonotype came from this HLA-C-restricted group.

The CDR1 and CDR2 encoded by the germline V gene are SGHDN and FVKESK. From its cysteine to its phenylalanine, the CDR3 spans 20 amino acids. The DNA shown is the 60-base CDR3, in frame from base 1. Here V drops 1 base and J drops 0 bases, and the junction holds 10 bases not matched to any gene. The sequenced material came from PBMCs. The receptor comes from a human donor in good health (CMV status not recorded). Some clones in this sample may be carry-over from other donors' samples. The rearrangement combines TRBV14 with TRBJ2-6, and TRBD1 aligns with 9 junction nucleotides. The sequenced DNA is TGTGCCAGCAGCCAAGTGTTCCGGACAGGGGCTTACTCTGGGGCCAACGTCCTGACTTTC. The encoded protein is CASSQVFRTGAYSGANVLTF.